The source of this T cell receptor (beta chain) is a study of shared clonotypes between healthy human individuals. Overall study: Each donor contributed plates that comprised three CD4 naive, three CD4 memory, two CD8 naive and one CD8 memory. Findings and caveats of the study: Generally, naive subsets (rather than memory subsets) showed larger estimated richness.

About this clone: Its specificity is not known.

Trimming stripped 7 bases from V and 0 bases from J, with 10 bases between. This CDR3 is built from 14 residues. Germline CDR1 is SGHRS and CDR2 is YFSETQ. The assay was run at deep level. This table comes from immunoSEQ multiplex PCR, and its TCRdb copy is limited to in-frame clones, with some not included. The sample lists more than 1,200,000 clones, 98% occurring once. The specimen was naive CD4+ T cells sorted from blood. Sample subset: CD45RA+ positively selected. This clonotype was sampled from a man aged 25 to 40 in good health. The chain couples TRBV5-1 to TRBJ2-2; D may be TRBD1 (6 bases). This CDR3 is CASRPGANTGELFF. The DNA of the CDR3 is TGCGCCAGCCGCCCAGGGGCGAACACCGGGGAGCTGTTTTTT.